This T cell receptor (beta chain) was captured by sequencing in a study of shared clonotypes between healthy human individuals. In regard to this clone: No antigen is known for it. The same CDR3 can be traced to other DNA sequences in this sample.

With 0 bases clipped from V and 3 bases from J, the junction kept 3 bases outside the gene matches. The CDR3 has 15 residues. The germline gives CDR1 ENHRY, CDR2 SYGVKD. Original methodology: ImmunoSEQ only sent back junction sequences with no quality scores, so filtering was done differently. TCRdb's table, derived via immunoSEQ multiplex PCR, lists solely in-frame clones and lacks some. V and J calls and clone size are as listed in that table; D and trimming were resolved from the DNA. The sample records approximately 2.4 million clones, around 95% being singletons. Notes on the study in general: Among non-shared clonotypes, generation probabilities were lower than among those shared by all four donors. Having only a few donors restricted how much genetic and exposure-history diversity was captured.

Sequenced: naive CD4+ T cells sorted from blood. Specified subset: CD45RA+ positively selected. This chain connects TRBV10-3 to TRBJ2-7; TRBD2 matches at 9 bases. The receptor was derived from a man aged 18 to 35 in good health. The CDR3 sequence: CAISESTSGNYEQYF. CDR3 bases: TGTGCCATCAGTGAGTCGACTAGCGGAAACTACGAGCAGTACTTC.